This passage covers 17 T cell receptor beta chains from one sample sequenced in a study of blood T cells in healthy people across ages. It was with a sample-barcoded 5' primer and a J-beta primer mix that a second PCR of about 6 to 11 cycles was run. A single record per CDR3 protein comes from TCRdb applying MiXCR to the 5' RACE reads. The sample contains about 630,000 distinct CDR3 sequences, around 21% of which appear only once. Sequenced: blood. These receptors were taken from a man aged 65 to 85 in good health.

The CDR3 spells CASSQRSRDTGELFF. The DNA of the CDR3 is TGTGCCAGCAGCCAAAGATCTAGGGACACCGGGGAGCTGTTTTTT. The chain carries TRBV3-1 and TRBJ2-2, with D uncertain. This CDR3 comprises 15 residues. V gave up 2 bases and J gave up 3 bases, with 10 bases separating them. Germline V gives CDR1 LGHDT, CDR2 YNNKEL (reference sequence).

The sample holds many counts of this clonotype. The chain links TRBV20-1 to TRBJ2-5, with TRBD2 matching 12 bases. The ends lost 6 bases at V and 10 bases at J; junction bases unmatched: 9. Germline loops: CDR1 DFQATT, CDR2 SNEGSKA (reference sequence). The CDR3 is 13 residues long. The CDR3 loop is CSALAGGGDYQYF. The DNA for the CDR3 is TGCAGTGCCCTAGCGGGAGGGGGCGACTACCAGTACTTC.

This clonotype came up a few times. J is TRBJ2-5 and V is TRBV6-1; 9 positions match TRBD2. CDR1 and CDR2 (germline): MNHNS, SASEGT. With 6 bases clipped from V and 3 bases from J, the junction kept 17 bases outside the gene matches. There are 18 residues in the CDR3. For the CDR3, the DNA is TGTGCCAGCAGCCCTATCGCAGCGGGAGGAGGTTTGGAAGAGACCCAGTACTTC. Amino acids: CASSPIAAGGGLEETQYF.

The gene calls are TRBV9 and TRBJ2-3, with D possibly TRBD1 on 6 matching bases. The CDR3 loop spans 14 amino acids. Germline CDR1 and CDR2: SGDLS and YYNGEE. Trimming shortened V by 1 base and J by 6 bases, and 12 bases separated the two germline ends. In nucleotides, the CDR3 is TGTGCCAGCAGCGTATTACAGGGTGGCGATACGCAGTATTTT. This gives the protein CASSVLQGGDTQYF.

The chain links TRBV7-9 to TRBJ2-2; tentative D call: TRBD1 (6 bases). V was clipped by 2 bases and J by 4 bases, with 23 bases between them. Germline CDR1 SEHNR, CDR2 FQNEAQ (reference sequence). The CDR3 extends over 19 amino acids. This CDR3 is CASSLQKDSPFSGTGELFF. CDR3 sequence (DNA): TGTGCCAGCAGCTTACAGAAGGACAGCCCTTTCTCGGGCACCGGGGAGCTGTTTTTT.

The chain couples TRBV5-1 to TRBJ2-3, with D possibly being TRBD2 (5 bases). The CDR3 has 12 amino acids. Germline V lookup: CDR1 SGHRS, CDR2 YFSETQ. Trimming cost V 7 bases and J 3 bases, with 9 bases left between them. In DNA form, the CDR3 reads TGCGCCAGCCAAGAGGGAACAGATACGCAGTATTTT. Protein sequence: CASQEGTDTQYF.

This clonotype was counted at least ten times. The chain employs TRBV5-1 and TRBJ2-1; D gene unclear. The CDR3 contains 13 residues. Per the germline V gene, CDR1 is SGHRS and CDR2 is YFSETQ. V was pared by 4 bases and J by 10 bases, with 15 bases between. CDR3: CASSLLWTEEQFF. CDR3 coding DNA: TGCGCCAGCAGCCTTCTATGGACGGAGGAGCAGTTCTTC.

The chain is built from TRBV4-1 and TRBJ2-5; 8 nucleotides match TRBD1. Germline CDR1 is MGHRA and CDR2 is YSYEKL. The CDR3 totals 17 residues. Trimming at V came to 3 bases and at J to 0 bases, leaving 9 bases not matched to a gene. The CDR3 loop is CASSHGQGATYQETQYF. The CDR3 region has the DNA TGCGCCAGCAGCCATGGGCAGGGGGCGACGTACCAAGAGACCCAGTACTTC.

This chain links TRBV20-1 with TRBJ2-1; TRBD2 aligns across 9 bases. The germline CDR1 and CDR2 sequences are DFQATT and SNEGSKA (reference sequence). The junction had 12 bases not matched to a gene; V was cut back by 5 bases and J by 7 bases. The CDR3 runs 15 residues. For the CDR3, the DNA is TGCAGTGCTGAGGGCGCGGGAGGGCCGTGGAATGAGCAGTTCTTC. It yields the protein CSAEGAGGPWNEQFF.

This clonotype came up many times. This chain links TRBV7-2 with TRBJ2-2; D may correspond to TRBD1 or TRBD2 (6 bases each). V was trimmed by 5 bases and J by 4 bases, leaving 17 bases between them. This CDR3 is 16 amino acids long. Per germline, CDR1 SGHTA and CDR2 FQGNSA. The chain's CDR3 is CASSPGLGGRTGELFF. CDR3 DNA: TGTGCCAGCAGCCCCGGGTTAGGGGGGCGCACCGGGGAGCTGTTTTTT.

The chain uses TRBV20-1 and TRBJ2-3; D unclear. The CDR3 is 14 residues long. V was pared by 6 bases and J by 4 bases, with 17 bases between. CDR1 is DFQATT, CDR2 SNEGSKA, per germline (reference sequence). CDR3 loop: CSARSAYGADTQYF. CDR3 DNA: TGCAGTGCCAGGTCAGCCTACGGCGCAGATACGCAGTATTTT.

This clonotype was observed a handful of times. The J gene is TRBJ2-5, the V gene TRBV5-1; 11 bases are shared with TRBD1. The CDR3 is made up of 15 amino acids. V lost 1 base and J lost 5; bases outside the gene matches: 4. Germline V lookup: CDR1 SGHRS, CDR2 YFSETQ. The CDR3 DNA reads TGCGCCAGCAGCTTGAGGGGACAGGGGGTCGAGACCCAGTACTTC. Protein product: CASSLRGQGVETQYF.

This clonotype was counted only a few times. The rearrangement links TRBV7-2 to TRBJ2-5; D remains unclear. The end of the DNA aligns better with TRBJ2-7, so the J call may be wrong. Germline CDR1 reads SGHTA; CDR2 reads FQGNSA. The CDR3 loop spans 15 amino acids. CDR3: CASSKVGPGLYEQYF. CDR3 coding DNA: TGTGCCAGCAGCAAAGTTGGCCCTGGTCTCTACGAGCAGTACTTC.

This chain links TRBV28 with TRBJ2-7, with D perhaps matching TRBD1 or TRBD2 (6 bases each). Germline assignment: CDR1 MDHEN and CDR2 SYDVKM. Trimming took off 8 bases at V and 2 bases at J, with 22 bases between the two ends. CDR3 length equals 16 residues. The CDR3 bases are TGTGCCAGCGTTTTACAGGGCTATGGGGGGACCTACGAGCAGTACTTC. Protein sequence: CASVLQGYGGTYEQYF. Filled out from reference TRBV28 and TRBJ2-7, the complete variable domain reads DVKVTQSSRYLVKRTGEKVFLECVQDMDHENMFWYRQDPGLGLRLIYFSYDVKMKEKGDIPEGYSVSREKKERFSLILESASTNQTSMYLCASVLQGYGGTYEQYFGPGTRLTVT.

The V and J genes are TRBV20-1 and TRBJ2-3; a possible D gene is TRBD2 (5 bases). This CDR3 is built from 14 residues. V was pared by 5 bases and J by 4 bases, with 16 bases between. From germline, CDR1 is DFQATT and CDR2 SNEGSKA (reference sequence). The CDR3 coding sequence is TGCAGTGCTGGACGCCCGGGAATCGCAGATACGCAGTATTTT. This sequence encodes CSAGRPGIADTQYF.

This clonotype was counted only a few times. The rearrangement uses TRBV6-4 and TRBJ2-3; 9 nucleotides line up with TRBD2. The trim removed 6 bases at V and 0 bases at J, leaving 10 bases unmatched. Germline V gene sequence: CDR1 MRHNA, CDR2 SNTAGT. CDR3 size: 17 residues. CDR3 in amino acids: CASREELAGPSTDTQYF. The DNA of the CDR3 is TGTGCCAGCAGAGAGGAACTAGCGGGCCCTAGCACAGATACGCAGTATTTT.

V usage is TRBV18 and J usage is TRBJ2-7; 11 nucleotides line up with TRBD2. The CDR3 is 16 amino acids. V shed 5 bases, J shed 2 bases, and the junction held 8 bases outside the gene matches. Germline loops: CDR1 KGHSH, CDR2 LQKENI. CDR3 region: CASSSRVAGGPYEQYF. The CDR3, as DNA: TGTGCCAGCTCATCCCGGGTAGCGGGAGGGCCCTACGAGCAGTACTTC. Based on the CDR3 plus reference TRBV18 and TRBJ2-7, the full variable domain is NAGVMQNPRHLVRRRGQEARLRCSPMKGHSHVYWYRQLPEEGLKFMVYLQKENIIDESGMPKERFSAEFPKEGPSILRIQQVVRGDSAAYFCASSSRVAGGPYEQYFGPGTRLTVT.